Sequencing of this T cell receptor beta chain was carried out in a study of blood T cell repertoires in COVID-19 (dated by TCRdb to 2019 to 2021). Broadly, across the study: The collaborator samples originated in the United States, Italy and Spain and spanned the acute and convalescent phases of COVID-19. The prospective study material was composed of cDNA or gDNA derived from T cells, B-cell-depleted T cells, or PBMCs. The dataset comprised deeply sampled blood TCRbeta repertoires from subjects exposed to, actively infected with, or recovered from COVID-19. The repertoires were released in a freely available public database intended as a resource for research on the immune response to SARS-CoV-2. The samples were drawn from the first 160 participants of the ongoing ImmuneRACE study and from over a thousand subjects provided by 6 global collaborators. A de-identified subject ID, COVID-19 status, age in years and sex were almost always included in the sample metadata. HLA class I and class II types, where available, came from metadata supplied by the sample provider rather than from assay-based typing. Overall results and qualifications from the work: Clinical and demographic metadata were provided uncurated, with the amount varying by source and participant.

For this clone: The antigen it binds to is not known. No clone much larger than this one lies a single base away; base qualities are absent.

Spanning cysteine to phenylalanine, the CDR3 consists of 13 amino acids. Only the CDR3 portion is preserved as DNA: 39 bases, with reading frame beginning at the first base. Germline trimming amounts to 7 bases on V and 5 bases on J, with 5 as the count of junction bases outside the gene matches. For CDR1 and CDR2, the germline V gene lists MDHEN and SYDVKM. Collaborating institutions collected whole blood in K2EDTA tubes following their own protocols. For TCRbeta analysis, collaborators shipped samples as frozen whole blood, isolated PBMCs, or DNA extracted from either of those sample types. TCRbeta CDR3 regions were amplified from genomic DNA by means of the immunoSEQ Assay, a bias-controlled multiplex PCR. The original methods were these. The number of nucleated cells in each sample was estimated from the amplification of reference gene primers within the assay. To quantify the absolute abundance of each unique TCRbeta CDR3 rearrangement, sequence reads were collapsed and filtered. For each sample, productive Simpson clonality was calculated by taking the square root of Simpson's diversity index across productive rearrangements. Here the immuneACCESS table is served through TCRdb, limited to in-frame sequences with V and J called. Missing clones are a known gap in these copies; in checked studies unresolved V genes cover under half, and the rest lacks a known reason. V and J calls and clone size are copied from that table; D and trimming were computed from the DNA. Recorded for this sample are approximately 62,000 clones; around 89% of them occurred a single time. About 1.4% of the sample belongs to the ten largest clones.

The chain links TRBV28 with TRBJ2-3, with 8 bases matching TRBD1. This receptor was obtained from a man between 60 and 75 years old with acute or convalescent COVID-19. The specimen sequenced was peripheral blood. CDR3 reads: CASNAGGEDTQYF. The nucleotide sequence is given as TGTGCCAGCAATGCAGGGGGCGAAGATACGCAGTATTTT.